The rows below give T cell receptor beta chains drawn from one sample of a study of graft-versus-host responses after intestinal transplantation. Assay: immunoSEQ multiplex PCR; the TCRdb copy retains only in-frame clones and omits some. The sample holds about 82,000 clones; more than 85% are singletons and the top ten take approximately 0.35%. What these receptors recognize is not known. This material consisted of unstimulated CD4+ T cells sorted from spleen or lymph node cells, taken before transplant. The receptors shown here come from a human donor who was the organ donor for an intestinal transplant. CDR3s include the opening cysteine and the closing phenylalanine or tryptophan. A D gene is named only where the DNA matches it firmly. Size is stated for part of the rows, as once, few or many counts, or as a class when the clone is expanded.

j_gene | v_gene | abundance | len | d_gene | CDR3aa | CDR3nt
TRBJ1-1 | TRBV7-9 | NA | 13 | TRBD1 | CASSLTGDTEAFF | TGTGCCAGCAGCTTGACAGGGGACACTGAAGCTTTCTTT
TRBJ2-7 | TRBV7-9 | few | 15 | TRBD1 | CASSNTITGAGEQYF | TGTGCCAGCAGCAATACCATTACAGGGGCGGGCGAGCAGTACTTC
TRBJ2-7 | TRBV30 | NA | 14 | NA | CAWSVSGVLNEQYF | TGTGCCTGGAGTGTATCAGGGGTTCTGAACGAGCAGTACTTC
TRBJ2-5 | TRBV9 | NA | 13 | NA | CASSVQGGQTQYF | TGTGCCAGCAGCGTTCAGGGTGGGCAGACCCAGTACTTC
TRBJ2-1 | TRBV5-4 | NA | 18 | TRBD2 | CASSSSGGRAVSYNEQFF | TGTGCCAGCAGCTCCAGTGGGGGGAGGGCCGTCTCCTACAATGAGCAGTTCTTC
TRBJ2-2 | TRBV10-3 | NA | 16 | TRBD2 | CAISEGWREDSGELFF | TGTGCCATCAGTGAAGGGTGGCGGGAGGATTCCGGGGAGCTGTTTTTT
TRBJ2-7 | TRBV5-1 | NA | 16 | TRBD2 | CASSITSGGAGYEQYF | TGCGCCAGCAGCATAACTAGCGGGGGGGCCGGCTACGAGCAGTACTTC
TRBJ2-3 | TRBV5-1 | NA | 15 | NA | CASSLRVGSTDTQYF | TGCGCCAGCAGCCTCAGGGTTGGGAGCACAGATACGCAGTATTTT
TRBJ1-2 | TRBV5-1 | NA | 15 | NA | CASSLAGVETYGYTF | TGCGCCAGCAGCTTGGCCGGGGTAGAGACGTATGGCTACACCTTC
TRBJ1-2 | TRBV27 | NA | 13 | NA | CASSLTGIYGYTF | TGTGCCAGCAGTTTGACAGGTATCTATGGCTACACCTTC
TRBJ1-5 | TRBV10-3 | NA | 13 | NA | CAIKATDNQPQHF | TGTGCCATCAAAGCGACAGATAATCAGCCCCAGCATTTT
TRBJ1-5 | TRBV6-6 | NA | 16 | NA | CASSYGEGRRNQPQHF | TGTGCCAGCAGTTATGGGGAGGGGAGGCGCAATCAGCCCCAGCATTTT
TRBJ1-1 | TRBV6-1 | NA | 14 | NA | CASSGGTGNTEAFF | TGTGCCAGCAGTGGGGGTACAGGGAACACTGAAGCTTTCTTT
TRBJ2-7 | TRBV18 | NA | 16 | TRBD2 | CASSPRGTSGSGEQYF | TGTGCCAGCTCACCACGAGGGACTAGCGGGAGCGGCGAGCAGTACTTC
TRBJ2-5 | TRBV6-1 | NA | 15 | TRBD1 | CASRRTGGLGETQYF | TGTGCCAGCAGGCGGACAGGGGGCTTGGGAGAGACCCAGTACTTC
TRBJ1-5 | TRBV30 | few | 13 | TRBD1 | CAWSGTADQPQHF | TGTGCCTGGAGCGGGACAGCCGATCAGCCCCAGCATTTT
TRBJ2-3 | TRBV6-1 | NA | 17 | TRBD2 | CASSEAGDGGARDTQYF | TGTGCCAGCAGTGAAGCAGGGGACGGGGGGGCAAGGGATACGCAGTATTTT
TRBJ2-2 | TRBV2 | NA | 13 | NA | CASKGTPTGELFF | TGTGCCAGCAAAGGGACTCCAACCGGGGAGCTGTTTTTT
TRBJ1-4 | TRBV15 | NA | 15 | NA | CATSRDGGFNEKLFF | TGTGCCACCAGCAGAGATGGGGGGTTCAATGAAAAACTGTTTTTT
TRBJ1-1 | TRBV2 | few | 14 | TRBD1 | CASSGVTGGSQAFF | TGTGCCAGCAGTGGGGTGACAGGGGGTTCCCAGGCTTTCTTT
TRBJ1-6 | TRBV7-9 | few | 14 | NA | CASSDRDNNSPLHF | TGTGCCAGCAGCGACCGGGACAATAATTCACCCCTCCACTTT
TRBJ2-1 | TRBV9 | NA | 16 | NA | CASSVEQFTGEDEQFF | TGTGCCAGCAGCGTAGAGCAGTTTACAGGGGAGGATGAGCAGTTCTTC
TRBJ2-7 | TRBV30 | NA | 18 | TRBD1 | CAWSVAWSGTGPWDEQYF | TGTGCCTGGAGTGTAGCCTGGAGCGGGACAGGGCCATGGGACGAGCAGTACTTC
TRBJ1-2 | TRBV15 | NA | 16 | TRBD1 | CATSRETGESKYGYTF | TGTGCCACCAGCAGAGAAACAGGGGAGTCGAAATATGGCTACACCTTC
TRBJ1-3 | TRBV10-3 | NA | 15 | NA | CAISDGRFSGNTIYF | TGTGCCATCAGTGACGGCAGGTTCTCTGGAAACACCATATATTTT
TRBJ2-1 | TRBV4-2 | NA | 14 | NA | CASSFIRRSDEQFF | TGTGCCAGCAGCTTTATAAGGCGAAGCGATGAGCAGTTCTTC
TRBJ1-4 | TRBV10-3 | NA | 18 | TRBD1 | CAISSTGTGGATNEKLFF | TGTGCCATCAGTTCTACCGGGACAGGGGGCGCAACTAATGAAAAACTGTTTTTT
TRBJ2-3 | TRBV5-1 | NA | 16 | NA | CASSPPLEVGTDTQYF | TGCGCCAGCAGTCCTCCACTAGAGGTGGGCACAGATACGCAGTATTTT
TRBJ1-2 | TRBV19 | once | 14 | TRBD1 | CASSTGQGNYGYTF | TGTGCCAGTAGTACGGGACAGGGGAACTATGGCTACACCTTC
TRBJ1-2 | TRBV4-1 | few | 13 | TRBD1 | CASSHDRVRGYTF | TGCGCCAGCAGCCATGACAGGGTGCGAGGCTACACCTTC
TRBJ1-2 | TRBV19 | NA | 16 | TRBD1 | CASSIRVGTETYGYTF | TGTGCCAGTAGTATTAGAGTGGGGACAGAAACTTATGGCTACACCTTC
TRBJ1-1 | TRBV28 | NA | 14 | TRBD1 | CASSLDRVPFEAFF | TGTGCCAGCAGTCTCGACAGGGTCCCTTTCGAAGCTTTCTTT
TRBJ2-7 | TRBV27 | NA | 13 | TRBD2 | CASRPAGSYEQYF | TGTGCCAGCAGGCCAGCGGGGTCCTACGAGCAGTACTTC
TRBJ2-5 | TRBV29-1 | NA | 12 | NA | CSVEQGGETQYF | TGCAGCGTCGAACAGGGTGGAGAGACCCAGTACTTC
TRBJ2-1 | TRBV6-1 | NA | 15 | TRBD1 | CASIPDRSSYNEQFF | TGTGCCAGCATCCCGGACAGGTCCTCCTACAATGAGCAGTTCTTC
TRBJ2-7 | TRBV6-4 | NA | 15 | TRBD1 | CASSSCRDRGDEQYF | TGTGCCAGCAGTTCTTGCCGGGACAGGGGGGACGAGCAGTACTTC
TRBJ2-2 | TRBV11-3 | NA | 15 | TRBD2 | CASSMGLAYTGELFF | TGTGCCAGCAGCATGGGACTAGCCTACACCGGGGAGCTGTTTTTT
TRBJ1-2 | TRBV6-1 | once | 14 | NA | CASSETRGIYGYTF | TGTGCCAGCAGTGAAACTCGGGGGATCTATGGCTACACCTTC
TRBJ2-7 | TRBV28 | NA | 15 | TRBD2 | CASSLPGLAGGQQYF | TGTGCCAGCAGTTTACCCGGACTAGCGGGAGGGCAGCAGTACTTC
TRBJ2-1 | TRBV5-1 | NA | 14 | NA | CASSHGSSYNEQFF | TGCGCCAGCAGCCACGGGAGCTCCTACAATGAGCAGTTCTTC